Below, 29 T cell receptor beta chains from the same sample are listed, as sequenced in a study of T cells in Graves' hyperthyroidism and ophthalmopathy. Amplified regions were TCR beta CDR3 sequences from RNA transcripts. The HTBI primer set served for first-round RT-PCR of the TCR CDR3. TCRdb reanalysed the multiplex PCR reads using MiXCR and keeps one entry per CDR3 protein. This sample has approximately 250,000 distinct CDR3 sequences, with approximately 23% found just once. The sequenced sample was blood. The receptors shown here come from a woman in her thirties or forties with Graves' ophthalmopathy.

The chain is built from TRBV11-1 and TRBJ2-5; TRBD1 might be the D (6 bases). Germline V gives CDR1 SGHAT, CDR2 FQDESV (reference sequence). The CDR3 has 15 amino acids. Trimming pared 4 bases from V and 4 bases from J, leaving 16 bases between. CDR3 amino acids: CASSSRHRDGETQYF. The CDR3, as DNA: TGTGCCAGCAGCTCGAGACACAGGGACGGAGAGACCCAGTACTTC.

There are many counts of this clonotype. The V call is TRBV6-2 or TRBV6-3, the J call TRBJ1-5; TRBD1 aligns across 8 bases. The CDR3 length is 16 residues. Unmatched junction bases numbered 8, after V lost 6 bases and J lost 1 base. Germline V gives CDR1 MNHEY, CDR2 SVGEGT. CDR3 coding DNA: TGTGCCAGCAGGACTCAGGGGGCGAGAAGCAATCAGCCCCAGCATTTT. Translation gives CASRTQGARSNQPQHF.

This clonotype was detected ten times or more. V gene TRBV19 combines with J gene TRBJ2-2; TRBD1 aligns across 7 bases. This CDR3 is 15 amino acids long. CDR1 and CDR2 (germline): LNHDA, SQIVND (reference sequence). After removal of 7 bases from V and 0 bases from J, the junction contained 5 bases not matched to a gene. The CDR3 nucleotides are TGTGCCAGTATCACCGGGACAGCGAACACCGGGGAGCTGTTTTTT. It yields the protein CASITGTANTGELFF.

This clonotype was recorded at least ten times. The chain couples TRBV5-1 to TRBJ2-2; possibly TRBD2 for D (6 bases). CDR1 is SGHRS and CDR2 is YFSETQ in the germline V gene. The CDR3 is made up of 14 amino acids. Trimming removed 5 bases from V and 9 bases from J, with 17 bases in between. This CDR3 is CASRGGLRGRELFF. CDR3 DNA sequence: TGCGCCAGCAGGGGAGGACTAAGAGGTCGGGAGCTGTTTTTT.

This clonotype was observed many times. The chain joins TRBV28 to TRBJ1-5, with 8 bases lining up with TRBD1. Losses at the gene ends were 1 base for V and 4 bases for J; bases not matched to a gene: 3. CDR3 length: 15 residues. The germline CDR1 and CDR2 sequences are MDHEN and SYDVKM. The CDR3 sequence: CASSLSGTGNQPQHF. CDR3 sequence (DNA): TGTGCCAGCAGTTTATCTGGGACAGGTAATCAGCCCCAGCATTTT. Combining the CDR3 with reference TRBV28 and TRBJ1-5 gives the whole variable domain DVKVTQSSRYLVKRTGEKVFLECVQDMDHENMFWYRQDPGLGLRLIYFSYDVKMKEKGDIPEGYSVSREKKERFSLILESASTNQTSMYLCASSLSGTGNQPQHFGDGTRLSIL.

The chain has TRBV2 and TRBJ2-5; D remains ambiguous. V lost 3 bases, J lost 5 bases, and 10 bases lay in between. The CDR3 has 13 amino acids. The germline CDR1 and CDR2 sequences are SNHLY and FYNNEI. The CDR3: CASSDWVRETQYF. The CDR3 bases are TGTGCCAGCAGTGATTGGGTGCGGGAGACCCAGTACTTC.

This clonotype was counted many times. The V and J genes are TRBV19 and TRBJ2-7; D is undetermined. The CDR3 spans 14 residues. With 4 bases removed from V and 3 bases from J, the gap between germline ends came to 13 bases. Germline CDR1 is LNHDA and CDR2 is SQIVND (reference sequence). Written as DNA, the CDR3 is TGTGCCAGTAGTAAGGCGTGGCTGAGCTACGAGCAGTACTTC. Encoded protein: CASSKAWLSYEQYF.

The V gene is TRBV12-3 or TRBV12-4, the J gene TRBJ1-3; D is undetermined. Trimming took off 1 base at V and 1 base at J, with 11 bases between the two ends. This CDR3 spans 16 amino acids. DNA of the CDR3: TGTGCCAGCAGTTTAGGTCCAGCCGGATCTGGAAACACCATATATTTT. It yields the protein CASSLGPAGSGNTIYF.

Of note for this clonotype: Germline and junction disagree at one end, which may indicate a read error. This chain connects TRBV28 to TRBJ2-5; 9 bases match TRBD2. The CDR3 spans 14 residues. CDR1 is MDHEN and CDR2 is SYDVKM in the germline V gene. CDR3 loop: CASTLAGAGEAQYF. In nucleotides, the CDR3 is TGTGCCAGCACTTTAGCGGGGGCGGGGGAGGCCCAGTACTTC.

The chain uses TRBV7-9 and TRBJ2-7, with 9 bases that match TRBD1. The CDR3 contains 14 residues. J was trimmed by 7 bases and V by 1 base; bases with no gene match: 5. CDR1 SEHNR and CDR2 FQNEAQ come from the germline V gene (reference sequence). The CDR3 region is CASSLGDREEEQYF. The CDR3 bases are TGTGCCAGCAGCTTAGGGGACAGGGAGGAAGAGCAGTACTTC.

This rearrangement joins TRBV11-2 to TRBJ2-5; TRBD2 matches at 11 bases. Germline V gene data show CDR1 as SGHAT and CDR2 as FQNNGV. The CDR3 covers 17 residues. J was trimmed by 1 base and V by 4 bases; bases with no gene match: 8. The CDR3 bases are TGTGCCAGCAGCTCCAGCCTGGGGACTAGCGGCCAAGAGACCCAGTACTTC. Encoded protein: CASSSSLGTSGQETQYF.

This clonotype was detected only a few times. A much larger clone differs by one base, so this may be a read error. This chain joins TRBV27 and TRBJ1-2; a weak D match, TRBD1 (5 bases). The CDR3 runs 15 residues. From germline, CDR1 is MNHEY and CDR2 SMNVEV (reference sequence). Trimming removed 4 bases at V and 4 bases at J, with 16 bases between. The CDR3 DNA follows: TGTGCCAGCAGTTCCCGGGACGGATTTCCCTATGGCTACACCTTC. Its translation is CASSSRDGFPYGYTF.

The table lists this clonotype with many counts. The chain has TRBV30 and TRBJ2-7; 10 nucleotides match TRBD1. This CDR3 has 15 residues. Trimming at V came to 1 base and at J to 0 bases, leaving 3 bases not matched to a gene. Germline lookup yields CDR1 GTSNPN and CDR2 SVGIG (reference sequence). The CDR3: CAWSGQGAYSYEQYF. The CDR3 bases are TGTGCCTGGAGTGGACAGGGGGCCTACTCCTACGAGCAGTACTTC.

This clonotype has at least ten counts. The genes are TRBV12-3 or TRBV12-4 and TRBJ2-5; TRBD1 or TRBD2 may be the D gene (5 bases each). There are 14 residues in the CDR3. Between the trimmed V and J ends, which lost 4 bases and 3 bases, there was a span of 12 bases. The CDR3 region is CASSWGRGEETQYF. The CDR3 nucleotides read TGTGCCAGCAGTTGGGGGAGAGGAGAAGAGACCCAGTACTTC.

At least ten counts were recorded for this clonotype. The chain has TRBV5-1 and TRBJ2-2, with D possibly called TRBD1 or TRBD2 (5 bases each). Germline assignment: CDR1 SGHRS and CDR2 YFSETQ. CDR3 size: 16 residues. V lost 4 bases and J 5 bases, leaving 18 bases between the germline ends. The CDR3 region is CASSPPGRERTGELFF. The CDR3 coding sequence is TGCGCCAGCAGCCCCCCCGGCAGGGAGCGGACCGGGGAGCTGTTTTTT.

This clonotype was observed many times. The chain carries TRBV29-1 and TRBJ1-2, with a possible D match to TRBD1 (6 bases). The CDR3 spans 12 residues. In germline, CDR1 is SQVTM, CDR2 ANQGSEA. V lost 3 bases, J lost 14 bases, and 19 bases lay in between. CDR3 coding DNA: TGCAGCGTTGAGGTTAACAGGGCGGCGGGTACCTTC. The encoded protein is CSVEVNRAAGTF.

The table lists this clonotype with many counts. The V gene is TRBV11-2, the J gene TRBJ2-4; D uncertain. CDR1 is SGHAT, CDR2 FQNNGV, per germline. The V gene lost 7 bases and the J gene lost 2 bases, with 9 bases spanning the gap. This CDR3 is built from 13 residues. CDR3 nucleotide sequence: TGTGCCAGCACCACCTTGTCCAAAAACATTCAGTACTTC. This sequence encodes CASTTLSKNIQYF.

This clonotype has a single count. The chain recombines TRBV20-1 with TRBJ2-7, with a possible D match to TRBD2 (6 bases). This CDR3 has 14 amino acids. V was cut by 0 bases and J by 0 bases, with 9 bases left in between. CDR1 is DFQATT, CDR2 SNEGSKA, per germline (reference sequence). The CDR3 here is CSAREGTFSYEQYF. The CDR3 coding sequence is TGCAGTGCTAGAGAAGGGACTTTCTCCTACGAGCAGTACTTC.

This clonotype has at least ten counts. The V gene is TRBV7-6, the J gene TRBJ2-7, with D unresolved. The CDR3 covers 15 residues. V lost 1 base and J 6 bases, leaving 16 bases between the germline ends. The V gene's germline CDR1 is SGHVS and CDR2 FNYEAQ. In nucleotides, the CDR3 is TGTGCCAGCAGCTTAGACGGACCCAACCTCGGCGAGCAGTACTTC. Translation: CASSLDGPNLGEQYF.

This clonotype was detected many times. This chain uses TRBV5-1 with TRBJ2-7, with D possibly TRBD1 on 6 matching bases. V lost 1 base and J lost 2, with 13 bases in between. CDR1 SGHRS and CDR2 YFSETQ come from the germline V gene. There are 15 residues in the CDR3. The CDR3 reads CASSLFADRAYEQYF. The CDR3 coding sequence is TGCGCCAGCAGCTTGTTTGCGGACAGAGCCTACGAGCAGTACTTC. Supplemented by reference TRBV5-1 and TRBJ2-7, the full variable domain reads KAGVTQTPRYLIKTRGQQVTLSCSPISGHRSVSWYQQTPGQGLQFLFEYFSETQRNKGNFPGRFSGRQFSNSRSEMNVSTLELGDSALYLCASSLFADRAYEQYFGPGTRLTVT.

In this sample, this clonotype turned up many times. J is TRBJ1-1 and V is TRBV28, with TRBD1 as a possible D gene (6 bases). The CDR3 extends over 13 amino acids. CDR1 and CDR2 from the germline V gene are MDHEN and SYDVKM. V gave up 7 bases and J gave up 4 bases, with 13 bases separating them. This chain's CDR3 is CASTPGTPTEAFF. For the CDR3, the DNA is TGTGCCAGCACCCCGGGGACACCCACTGAAGCTTTCTTT. Based on the CDR3 plus reference TRBV28 and TRBJ1-1, the full variable domain is DVKVTQSSRYLVKRTGEKVFLECVQDMDHENMFWYRQDPGLGLRLIYFSYDVKMKEKGDIPEGYSVSREKKERFSLILESASTNQTSMYLCASTPGTPTEAFFGQGTRLTVV.

The J gene is TRBJ2-7, the V gene TRBV2; D is unresolved. In germline, CDR1 is SNHLY, CDR2 FYNNEI. Trimming shortened V by 4 bases and J by 5 bases, and 12 bases separated the two germline ends. The CDR3 is 13 residues long. The CDR3 DNA is TGTGCCAGCAGTGCTAAAGCACGCCACGAGCAGTACTTC. Translation gives CASSAKARHEQYF.

The CDR3: CASSLGLENEQYF. CDR3 coding DNA: TGTGCCAGCAGCTTAGGACTAGAAAACGAGCAGTACTTC. The chain carries TRBV7-3 and TRBJ2-7; TRBD2 matches at 7 bases. The CDR3 extends over 13 amino acids. Trimming at V came to 2 bases and at J to 5 bases, leaving 3 bases not matched to a gene. From germline, CDR1 is SGHTA and CDR2 FQGTGA. Full variable domain (rest looked up from reference TRBV7-3 and TRBJ2-7): GAGVSQTPSNKVTEKGKYVELRCDPISGHTALYWYRQSLGQGPEFLIYFQGTGAADDSGLPNDRFFAVRPEGSVSTLKIQRTERGDSAVYLCASSLGLENEQYFGPGTRLTVT.

This clonotype was seen at least ten times. This clone may be a read error of a much larger clone one base away. The CDR3 coding sequence is TGTGCTAATGGTATAACAGGGGGAAATGGCTACACCTTC. This translates into CANGITGGNGYTF. The chain combines TRBV12-5 with TRBJ1-2; TRBD1 agrees at 8 bases. Per germline, CDR1 LGHNT and CDR2 FRNRAP. This CDR3 comprises 13 residues.

The sample holds many counts of this clonotype. The J gene is TRBJ2-7, the V gene TRBV7-2, with D tentatively TRBD1 or TRBD2 (5 bases each). Trimming cost V 0 bases and J 0 bases, with 12 bases left between them. This CDR3 has 16 amino acids. The germline CDR1 and CDR2 sequences are SGHTA and FQGNSA. The DNA of the CDR3 is TGTGCCAGCAGCTTAGCCGGGACGGTGAGCTCCTACGAGCAGTACTTC. It codes for CASSLAGTVSSYEQYF. Using reference TRBV7-2 and TRBJ2-7 for the parts outside the CDR3, the full variable domain is GAGVSQSPSNKVTEKGKDVELRCDPISGHTALYWYRQSLGQGLEFLIYFQGNSAPDKSGLPSDRFSAERTGGSVSTLTIQRTQQEDSAVYLCASSLAGTVSSYEQYFGPGTRLTVT.

The gene calls are TRBV7-9 and TRBJ2-7; the D is unclear. Matching the DNA end better, TRBJ2-1 makes the J call doubtful. Per germline, CDR1 SEHNR and CDR2 FQNEAQ (reference sequence). The CDR3 consists of 13 residues. The CDR3 coding sequence is TGTGCCAGCAGCTACCTAGGTCCCTACGAGCAGTTCTTC. It encodes CASSYLGPYEQFF.

This clonotype was counted only a few times. Given a much more abundant clone one base away, this may be a read error. J is TRBJ2-6 and V is TRBV7-8; D might be TRBD1 (5 bases). The germline V gene has CDR1 SGHVS and CDR2 FQNEAQ. The CDR3 has 17 residues. The V end was cut by 1 base, the J end by 2 bases, with 12 bases between. The DNA for the CDR3 is TGTGCCAGCAGCTTAGTCAGACAGCACCCTGGGGCCAACGTCCTGACTTTC. The encoded protein is CASSLVRQHPGANVLTF.

This clonotype was recorded at least ten times. The chain carries TRBV30 and TRBJ2-2; D gene ambiguous. Germline CDR1 GTSNPN, CDR2 SVGIG (reference sequence). The CDR3 is 12 amino acids. V dropped 1 base and J dropped 3 bases, with 3 bases sitting between them. The CDR3, as DNA: TGTGCCTGGAGTGGGGACACCGGGGAGCTGTTTTTT. This gives the protein CAWSGDTGELFF.

This clonotype is a singleton in its sample. V gene TRBV15 combines with J gene TRBJ1-3; D gene unclear. In germline, CDR1 is LNHNV, CDR2 YYDKDF (reference sequence). Trimming shortened V by 0 bases and J by 3 bases, and 3 bases separated the two germline ends. There are 13 residues in the CDR3. CDR3 nucleotides: TGTGCCACCAGCAGAGATCGTGGAAACACCATATATTTT. Translated: CATSRDRGNTIYF.